Listed below are T cell receptor beta chains from one sample, sequenced in a study of T cell responses to AZD1222 COVID-19 vaccine. The protocol was immunoSEQ multiplex PCR, while the TCRdb copy is restricted to in-frame clones and leaves out a portion. The sample yields 80,000 to 90,000 clones, 91% seen once. The source was peripheral blood, collected on day 0 of MenACWY control vaccination. These receptors came from an adult in good health. Both conserved end residues are part of each CDR3. D genes are given only for firm matches. The listing skips clone size in some rows; elsewhere it reads once, few, many or a size class.

d_call	v_call	j_call	clone_size	cdr3_aa	cdr3_nt
TRBD2	TRBV27	TRBJ2-7	.	CASRRLAERYEQYF	TGTGCCAGCCGGAGGCTAGCGGAGAGATACGAGCAGTACTTC
.	TRBV7-9	TRBJ2-1	once	CASSLTPNNEQFF	TGTGCCAGCAGCTTAACCCCCAACAATGAGCAGTTCTTC
TRBD1	TRBV19	TRBJ1-2	.	CASSNRQGSTNYGYTF	TGTGCCAGTAGTAACCGACAGGGCTCCACTAACTATGGCTACACCTTC
.	TRBV5-8	TRBJ2-4	.	CASSQGTAAKNIQYF	TGTGCCAGCAGCCAGGGGACGGCTGCCAAAAACATTCAGTACTTC
.	TRBV6-5	TRBJ2-7	.	CASSIRESYEQYF	TGTGCCAGCAGTATCCGGGAATCCTACGAGCAGTACTTC
.	TRBV20-1	TRBJ2-7	.	CSASDPYEQYF	TGCAGTGCTAGCGACCCCTACGAGCAGTACTTC
TRBD1	TRBV27	TRBJ1-1	.	CASSSGQGGGTEAFF	TGTGCCAGCAGTTCAGGACAGGGGGGTGGCACTGAAGCTTTCTTT
.	TRBV27	TRBJ2-7	.	CASSSNYEQYF	TGTGCCAGCAGTTCCAATTACGAGCAGTACTTC
TRBD1	TRBV6-5	TRBJ2-5	.	CAGDRVGETQYF	TGTGCCGGCGACAGGGTGGGAGAGACCCAGTACTTC
.	TRBV11-3	TRBJ1-1	.	CASSAGQWNTEAFF	TGTGCCAGCAGCGCAGGACAGTGGAACACTGAAGCTTTCTTT
TRBD2	TRBV7-2	TRBJ2-3	.	CASSFFREGDTQYF	TGTGCCAGCAGCTTTTTCAGGGAGGGTGATACGCAGTATTTT
.	TRBV5-1	TRBJ2-3	.	CASSPARSGTDTQYF	TGCGCCAGCAGCCCAGCAAGATCCGGCACAGATACGCAGTATTTT
.	TRBV27	TRBJ1-2	once	CASSSIREGYGYTF	TGTGCCAGCAGTTCCATCCGGGAGGGCTATGGCTACACCTTC
.	TRBV19	TRBJ1-5	.	CASSMRLLEWQPQHF	TGTGCCAGTAGTATGAGACTTCTGGAGTGGCAGCCCCAGCATTTT
.	TRBV2	TRBJ1-1	.	CASRANTEAFF	TGTGCCAGCAGGGCCAACACTGAAGCTTTCTTT
.	TRBV25-1	TRBJ2-2	.	CASHPPGTNTGELFF	TGTGCCAGTCACCCCCCCGGAACGAACACCGGGGAGCTGTTTTTT
.	TRBV18	TRBJ1-5	.	CASSRTDSNQPQHF	TGTGCCAGCTCACGGACAGATAGCAATCAGCCCCAGCATTTT
.	TRBV25-1	TRBJ2-7	.	CASSDTGRSTYEQYF	TGTGCCAGCAGTGATACCGGGCGCTCGACCTACGAGCAGTACTTC
.	TRBV28	TRBJ2-7	.	CASRADRPRGYEQYF	TGTGCCAGCAGGGCCGACAGGCCCAGGGGTTACGAGCAGTACTTC
.	TRBV18	TRBJ1-3	.	CASSPPSGDINF	TGTGCCAGCTCACCACCGTCCGGGGACATCAATTTT
.	TRBV10-3	TRBJ1-6	once	CAISERLNTPLHF	TGTGCCATCAGTGAGCGGTTAAATACACCCCTCCACTTT
.	TRBV2	TRBJ2-3	.	CASRVGHRGTDTQYF	TGTGCCAGCAGGGTGGGCCACAGGGGCACAGATACGCAGTATTTT
.	TRBV5-6	TRBJ1-1	.	CASSDAGGPNTEAFF	TGTGCCAGCAGCGATGCTGGGGGGCCGAACACTGAAGCTTTCTTT
.	TRBV10-3	TRBJ2-4	.	CATRDGDTDIQYF	TGTGCCACCCGGGACGGTGATACGGACATTCAGTACTTC
.	TRBV2	TRBJ1-6	.	CASSWELNSPLHF	TGTGCCAGCAGTTGGGAGCTAAATTCACCCCTCCACTTT
TRBD1	TRBV28	TRBJ2-7	.	CASSLDDRGSYEQYF	TGTGCCAGCAGTTTAGATGACAGGGGGTCCTACGAGCAGTACTTC
TRBD1	TRBV13	TRBJ2-7	.	CASSLGQGPKYF	TGTGCCAGCAGCTTAGGACAGGGGCCGAAGTACTTC
TRBD2	TRBV15	TRBJ2-3	.	CATSRDLLAISGRVNTQYF	TGTGCCACCAGCAGAGATCTCTTGGCGATTAGCGGGAGGGTAAATACGCAGTATTTT
.	TRBV25-1	TRBJ1-1	.	CASSQDRNTEAFF	TGTGCCAGCAGTCAGGACAGGAACACTGAAGCTTTCTTT
TRBD2	TRBV29-1	TRBJ2-1	.	CSRTSGSNNEQFF	TGCAGCAGGACTAGCGGGAGTAATAATGAGCAGTTCTTC
TRBD1	TRBV15	TRBJ1-5	.	CATSEPGQGAGQPQHF	TGTGCCACCAGCGAACCCGGACAGGGGGCGGGTCAGCCCCAGCATTTT
.	TRBV2	TRBJ2-7	.	CASSTDSYEQYF	TGTGCCAGCAGTACTGACAGCTACGAGCAGTACTTC
TRBD2	TRBV28	TRBJ2-7	.	CASSLGPGTSLAYEQYF	TGTGCCAGCAGTTTAGGCCCCGGGACTAGTTTGGCCTACGAGCAGTACTTC
.	TRBV19	TRBJ1-2	.	CASSIRGNHYGYTF	TGTGCCAGTAGTATCCGGGGGAACCACTATGGCTACACCTTC
.	TRBV18	TRBJ1-3	.	CASSHGTLGDTIYF	TGTGCCAGCTCACACGGGACTTTAGGGGACACCATATATTTT
.	TRBV12-3/TRBV12-4	TRBJ2-1	once	CASSFSDNEQFF	TGTGCCAGCAGTTTCTCCGACAATGAGCAGTTCTTC
.	TRBV20-1	TRBJ1-3	.	CSARERNTIYF	TGCAGTGCTAGAGAGCGGAACACCATATATTTT
.	TRBV18	TRBJ1-2	.	CASSPSGSFGYTF	TGTGCCAGCTCACCGTCGGGATCTTTTGGCTACACCTTC
.	TRBV27	TRBJ2-2	.	CASNKGRNTGELFF	TGTGCCAGCAACAAAGGGAGGAACACCGGGGAGCTGTTTTTT
TRBD1	TRBV29-1	TRBJ1-4	.	CSASTGGVQKLFF	TGCAGCGCCTCGACAGGGGGCGTCCAAAAACTGTTTTTT
TRBD1	TRBV27	TRBJ2-3	.	CASRLRWDRDADTQYF	TGTGCCAGCAGGTTAAGGTGGGACAGGGATGCAGATACGCAGTATTTT
TRBD1	TRBV5-1	TRBJ1-1	.	CASSVDRATEAFF	TGCGCCAGCAGCGTAGACAGGGCCACTGAAGCTTTCTTT